The present T cell receptor beta chain was sequenced within a study of regulatory T cells in long-lasting Graves disease. Arm-PCR of CDR3 regions and iRepertoire HTBI primers were used to build TCR beta libraries. One entry per CDR3 protein results from TCRdb running MiXCR on the multiplex PCR reads. The data hold a few hundred thousand distinct CDR3 sequences, with roughly 23% observed a single time. This clonotype came up many times. This CDR3 comprises 14 residues. Germline CDR1 reads SGHTA; CDR2 reads FQGNSA. V gave up 1 base and J gave up 3 bases, with 10 bases separating them. Noted time point: persistent/refractory GD, antithyroid drugs over 5 years with positive TRAb. Extracted PBMC RNA gave rise to the TCR library.

The material sequenced was peripheral blood mononuclear cells (PBMCs), taken when the disease was refractory, from a patient treated with antithyroid drugs. This TCR was sampled from a female donor with Graves disease. The chain carries TRBV7-2 and TRBJ2-7; D is undetermined. The CDR3 here is CASSLVGRNYEQYF. Here the CDR3 DNA reads TGTGCCAGCAGCTTAGTAGGGCGGAACTACGAGCAGTACTTC.